This note documents a single T cell receptor beta chain sequence. The antigen is unknown. This record belongs to a study of beta chain features in type 1 diabetes. Study information: Under 110,000,000 sorted cells were examined across all samples. Notes on the study in general: A moderate, significant TCRB CDR3 shortening appeared in type 1 diabetes across four CD4+ subsets.

The CDR3 is made up of 17 amino acids. V was clipped by 4 bases and J by 0 bases; unmatched bases: 8. Germline assignment: CDR1 SGDLS and CDR2 YYNGEE. Reverse transcribing all isolated RNA meant expressed TCRB transcripts were sequenced. Sequencing used immunoSEQ multiplex PCR; TCRdb keeps in-frame clones, though not all of them. The sample holds 400,000 or so clones, around an eighth seen once. This TCR was sampled from a woman aged 18-29 years with type 1 diabetes. Sequenced material: naive CD4+ T cells from blood. The V gene is TRBV9, the J gene TRBJ2-3; 10 bases align to TRBD2. Here the CDR3 reads CASSSAGGGVSTDTQYF. The CDR3 DNA reads TGTGCCAGCAGCTCAGCGGGAGGGGGTGTAAGCACAGATACGCAGTATTTT.